The 21 T cell receptor beta chains in this list originate from one sample, sequenced in a study of cytomegalovirus exposure and HLA in healthy donors. The study ran its PCR with 60 Vbeta and 13 Jbeta primers. The repertoire was sequenced with immunoSEQ multiplex PCR; TCRdb's copy has only in-frame clones and lacks some. The sample holds approximately 160,000 clones, roughly four fifths seen once. Sequencing was done on a sample of PBMCs. The receptor source for this set is a man aged 45-60 years in good health and CMV-seropositive.

V is TRBV27 and J is TRBJ2-2; D remains ambiguous. This CDR3 has 12 amino acids. Deletions cut 2 bases from V and 8 bases from J, with 6 bases between. Germline V gene lookup returns CDR1 MNHEY and CDR2 SMNVEV (reference sequence). In DNA form, the CDR3 reads TGTGCCAGCAGTTTACGTTTAGGGGAGCTGTTTTTT. Translated: CASSLRLGELFF.

This clone appeared once. The chain is built from TRBV14 and TRBJ2-7; 10 bases are shared with TRBD1. CDR3 size: 15 residues. The V segment lost 5 bases and the J segment 7 bases; nucleotides outside the gene matches: 11. Germline CDR1 and CDR2: SGHDN and FVKESK. DNA of the CDR3: TGTGCCAGCAGCTCCCCTGCGGGACAGGGGTATGAGCAGTACTTC. Amino acid sequence: CASSSPAGQGYEQYF. Filled out from reference TRBV14 and TRBJ2-7, the complete variable domain reads EAGVTQFPSHSVIEKGQTVTLRCDPISGHDNLYWYRRVMGKEIKFLLHFVKESKQDESGMPNNRFLAERTGGTYSTLKVQPAELEDSGVYFCASSSPAGQGYEQYFGPGTRLTVT.

The V gene is TRBV9, the J gene TRBJ2-2; TRBD1 matches at 10 bases. Germline lookup yields CDR1 SGDLS and CDR2 YYNGEE. V shed 0 bases and J 1 base; nucleotides not matched to a gene: 3. This CDR3 region has 17 residues. The CDR3 nucleotides are TGTGCCAGCAGCGTAGTAGGACAGGGGGGGAACACCGGGGAGCTGTTTTTT. This sequence encodes CASSVVGQGGNTGELFF.

The chain uses TRBV27 and TRBJ2-7, with D maybe TRBD2 (5 bases). V was clipped by 1 base and J by 3 bases, with 19 bases between them. Germline values: CDR1 MNHEY, CDR2 SMNVEV (reference sequence). CDR3 length equals 17 residues. The CDR3 nucleotides are TGTGCCAGCAGTTTATACCCGTGGGCGGGTCCCGACTACGAGCAGTACTTC. It is translated as CASSLYPWAGPDYEQYF.

The chain is built from TRBV5-1 and TRBJ2-1; D gene unclear. V was trimmed by 6 bases and J by 0 bases, leaving 10 bases between them. In germline, CDR1 is SGHRS, CDR2 YFSETQ. This CDR3 is built from 14 residues. CDR3 in amino acids: CASTTVSSYNEQFF. The CDR3 region has the DNA TGCGCCAGCACTACTGTTAGCTCCTACAATGAGCAGTTCTTC.

V is TRBV7-6 and J is TRBJ2-3; 9 bases map to TRBD2. This CDR3 has 18 amino acids. Germline-derived CDR1 and CDR2 are SGHVS and FNYEAQ. J lost 0 bases, V lost 1 base, and 8 bases had no gene match. The CDR3 here is CASSLVFSGGSSTDTQYF. CDR3 DNA: TGTGCCAGCAGCTTAGTTTTTAGCGGGGGTTCTAGCACAGATACGCAGTATTTT.

V is TRBV28 and J is TRBJ1-5, with D hard to call. Germline V gene data show CDR1 as MDHEN and CDR2 as SYDVKM. This CDR3 region has 14 residues. Trimming left V 1 base short and J 6 bases short, with 10 bases between. CDR3 nucleotides: TGTGCCAGCAGTTTATCCGGGGTGGGTCAGCCCCAGCATTTT. Translating gives CASSLSGVGQPQHF.

The chain employs TRBV19 and TRBJ2-1; a possible D gene is TRBD1 (5 bases). In germline, CDR1 is LNHDA, CDR2 SQIVND (reference sequence). The germline V and J ends were trimmed by 7 bases and 1 base, with 11 bases remaining between them. The CDR3 is 14 residues long. The CDR3 DNA follows: TGTGCCAGTAAGATGGGGCAATCCTACAATGAGCAGTTCTTC. It yields the protein CASKMGQSYNEQFF.

The chain uses TRBV9 and TRBJ2-1; D is perhaps TRBD1 (6 bases). Germline CDR1 reads SGDLS; CDR2 reads YYNGEE. This CDR3 region has 16 residues. V lost 3 bases, J lost 0 bases, and 13 bases lay in between. CDR3 nucleotide sequence: TGTGCCAGCAGCGCCAGAGGGGGAAGCTCCTACAATGAGCAGTTCTTC. Residues: CASSARGGSSYNEQFF.

This chain uses TRBV9 with TRBJ2-4; a possible D gene is TRBD1 (5 bases). The germline V gene encodes CDR1 SGDLS and CDR2 YYNGEE. The V end lost 4 bases, the J end lost 8 bases, and 22 bases lay between the germline ends. The CDR3 totals 16 residues. This chain's CDR3 is CASSFRTGRVGDIQYF. CDR3 in DNA: TGTGCCAGCAGCTTTCGGACGGGCAGGGTTGGAGACATTCAGTACTTC.

The rearrangement uses TRBV19 and TRBJ1-2; 8 bases align to TRBD1. In germline, CDR1 is LNHDA, CDR2 SQIVND (reference sequence). The CDR3 is 14 residues long. J was trimmed by 7 bases and V by 4 bases; bases with no gene match: 8. The CDR3 protein is CASSTGQGIGGYTF. CDR3 coding DNA: TGTGCCAGTAGTACCGGACAGGGAATTGGTGGCTACACCTTC.

The chain recombines TRBV6-6 with TRBJ2-1, with 7 bases lining up with TRBD1. Germline-derived CDR1 and CDR2 are MNHNY and SVGAGI (reference sequence). The V gene end was trimmed by 3 bases and the J gene end by 15 bases; junction bases not matched to a gene: 8. The CDR3 is made up of 12 amino acids. As DNA, the CDR3 is TGTGCCAGCAGTTATCGCGGACAGGTCCTGTTCTTC. Translating it yields CASSYRGQVLFF.

In DNA, the CDR3 is TGTGCCAGCCAGACAGTCTCCAATCGTAATGAAAAACTGTTTTTT. It encodes CASQTVSNRNEKLFF. The chain recombines TRBV6-5 with TRBJ1-4; possibly TRBD1 for D (5 bases). This CDR3 has 15 amino acids. Germline V lookup: CDR1 MNHEY, CDR2 SVGAGI. Trimming took 8 bases from V and 4 from J, leaving 17 bases between them.

The CDR3 protein is CASSMGQESVYNEQFF. The CDR3 DNA sequence: TGTGCCAGCAGCATGGGACAGGAGTCCGTTTACAATGAGCAGTTCTTC. The chain uses TRBV11-3 and TRBJ2-1; 8 bases are a match to TRBD1. With V trimmed by 5 bases and J by 4 bases, 10 bases remained unmatched. CDR3 length: 16 amino acids. Germline V lookup: CDR1 SGHNT, CDR2 YENEEA.

This sequence joins TRBV19 and TRBJ2-5; TRBD2 is a possible D gene (6 bases). With 6 bases removed from V and 5 bases from J, the gap between germline ends came to 10 bases. Germline V gene sequence: CDR1 LNHDA, CDR2 SQIVND (reference sequence). The CDR3 loop spans 12 amino acids. The CDR3 region is CASRGGMETQYF. In DNA form, the CDR3 reads TGTGCCAGTAGGGGCGGGATGGAGACCCAGTACTTC.

V gene TRBV4-2 combines with J gene TRBJ2-2; D is uncertain. This CDR3 spans 16 amino acids. V was clipped by 0 bases and J by 0 bases, with 8 bases between them. Germline V CDR1 and CDR2: LGHNA, YNFKEQ. The CDR3 bases are TGTGCCAGCAGCCAAGATAAGACTTCGAACACCGGGGAGCTGTTTTTT. Translating it yields CASSQDKTSNTGELFF.

The chain joins TRBV5-1 to TRBJ2-1; D unclear. The germline CDR1 and CDR2 sequences are SGHRS and YFSETQ. The CDR3 length is 15 residues. V was trimmed by 4 bases and J by 2 bases, leaving 13 bases between them. The CDR3 here is CASSPTEQAYNEQFF. CDR3 in DNA: TGCGCCAGCAGCCCCACCGAGCAGGCCTACAATGAGCAGTTCTTC.

The table lists this clone with a few counts. The rearrangement uses TRBV7-9 and TRBJ2-2, with D maybe TRBD1 (6 bases). Looked up from germline, CDR1 is SEHNR and CDR2 is FQNEAQ (reference sequence). This CDR3 is built from 16 residues. V gave up 6 bases and J gave up 3 bases, with 17 bases separating them. In nucleotides, the CDR3 is TGTGCCAGCAGTCCAGACAGGCCCAATTACACCGGGGAGCTGTTTTTT. This encodes CASSPDRPNYTGELFF.

J is TRBJ2-7 and V is TRBV6-1; D perhaps matches TRBD1 (6 bases). CDR3 size: 13 residues. Germline V lookup: CDR1 MNHNS, CDR2 SASEGT. V gave up 7 bases and J gave up 4 bases, with 14 bases separating them. CDR3 in amino acids: CASKIGQRYEQYF. DNA for the CDR3: TGTGCCAGCAAAATTGGACAGCGTTACGAGCAGTACTTC.

This chain uses TRBV9 with TRBJ2-5; possible D gene TRBD1, 6 bases. V gave up 3 bases and J gave up 5 bases, with 17 bases separating them. The CDR3 spans 15 residues. CDR1 SGDLS and CDR2 YYNGEE come from the germline V gene. The CDR3: CASSEGTMSGETQYF. The CDR3 bases are TGTGCCAGCAGCGAGGGGACAATGAGTGGGGAGACCCAGTACTTC.

The chain employs TRBV19 and TRBJ1-2; TRBD1 matches 9 bases. Germline V gene sequence: CDR1 LNHDA, CDR2 SQIVND (reference sequence). The CDR3 sequence is 12 residues long. J was trimmed by 6 bases and V by 9 bases; bases with no gene match: 5. The CDR3 region has the DNA TGTGCCAGCCATGGACAGGGGAATGGCTACACCTTC. Protein product: CASHGQGNGYTF.